This T cell receptor beta chain was recorded in a study of shared clonotypes between healthy human individuals. The study, taken as a whole, reports: Estimated clonotype richness was generally higher in naive than memory subsets. Rarefaction showed sorted-subset sequencing was incomplete despite large depth.

The naive CD8 population came from CD45RO-negative cells selected for CCR7, without terminally differentiated effector memory CD45RA+ cells. The study drew its donors from healthy HIV-negative adults without recent acute infections or vaccinations. Donors were Caucasian adults residing in Nashville, Tennessee, USA. As concerns this clone: The antigen is not known. Other DNA variants within this sample encode the same CDR3.

Germline V gene sequence: CDR1 SGDLS, CDR2 YYNGEE. Trimming shortened V by 0 bases and J by 3 bases, and 9 bases separated the two germline ends. The CDR3 covers 14 residues. Produced via immunoSEQ multiplex PCR; TCRdb's table is partial and in-frame only. Among 2 million or so clones listed, approximately 94% were seen once. Sequencing was done on a sample of naive CD8+ T cells sorted from blood. The V gene is TRBV9, the J gene TRBJ1-2; no firm D call. The source of this sequence is a young man in good health. CDR3 sequence: CASSVAPGDYGYTF. CDR3 in DNA: TGTGCCAGCAGCGTAGCACCTGGCGACTATGGCTACACCTTC.